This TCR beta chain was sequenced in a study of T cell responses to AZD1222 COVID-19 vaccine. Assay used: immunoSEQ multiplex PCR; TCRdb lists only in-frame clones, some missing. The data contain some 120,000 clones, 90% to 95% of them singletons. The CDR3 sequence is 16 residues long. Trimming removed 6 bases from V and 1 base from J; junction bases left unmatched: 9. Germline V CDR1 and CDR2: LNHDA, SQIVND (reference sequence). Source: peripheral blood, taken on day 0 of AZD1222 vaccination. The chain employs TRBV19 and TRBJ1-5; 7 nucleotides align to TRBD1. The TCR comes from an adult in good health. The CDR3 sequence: CASRQGSYSSNQPQHF. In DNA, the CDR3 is TGTGCCAGTAGACAGGGGTCCTATTCGAGCAATCAGCCCCAGCATTTT. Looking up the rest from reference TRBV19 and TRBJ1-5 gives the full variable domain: DGGITQSPKYLFRKEGQNVTLSCEQNLNHDAMYWYRQDPGQGLRLIYYSQIVNDFQKGDIAEGYSVSREKKESFPLTVTSAQKNPTAFYLCASRQGSYSSNQPQHFGDGTRLSIL.